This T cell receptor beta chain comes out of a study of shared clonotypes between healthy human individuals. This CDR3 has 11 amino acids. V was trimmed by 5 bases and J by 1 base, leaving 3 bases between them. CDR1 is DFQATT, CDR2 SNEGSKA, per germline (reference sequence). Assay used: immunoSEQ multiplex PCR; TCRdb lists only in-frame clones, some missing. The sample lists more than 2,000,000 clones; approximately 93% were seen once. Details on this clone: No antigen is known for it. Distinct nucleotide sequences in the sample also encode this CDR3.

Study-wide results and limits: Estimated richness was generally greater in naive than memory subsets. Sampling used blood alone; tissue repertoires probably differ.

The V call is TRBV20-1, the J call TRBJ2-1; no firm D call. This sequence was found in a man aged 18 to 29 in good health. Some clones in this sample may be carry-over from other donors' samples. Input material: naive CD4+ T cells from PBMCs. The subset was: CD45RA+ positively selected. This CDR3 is CSARSYNEQFF. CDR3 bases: TGCAGTGCTCGATCCTACAATGAGCAGTTCTTC.